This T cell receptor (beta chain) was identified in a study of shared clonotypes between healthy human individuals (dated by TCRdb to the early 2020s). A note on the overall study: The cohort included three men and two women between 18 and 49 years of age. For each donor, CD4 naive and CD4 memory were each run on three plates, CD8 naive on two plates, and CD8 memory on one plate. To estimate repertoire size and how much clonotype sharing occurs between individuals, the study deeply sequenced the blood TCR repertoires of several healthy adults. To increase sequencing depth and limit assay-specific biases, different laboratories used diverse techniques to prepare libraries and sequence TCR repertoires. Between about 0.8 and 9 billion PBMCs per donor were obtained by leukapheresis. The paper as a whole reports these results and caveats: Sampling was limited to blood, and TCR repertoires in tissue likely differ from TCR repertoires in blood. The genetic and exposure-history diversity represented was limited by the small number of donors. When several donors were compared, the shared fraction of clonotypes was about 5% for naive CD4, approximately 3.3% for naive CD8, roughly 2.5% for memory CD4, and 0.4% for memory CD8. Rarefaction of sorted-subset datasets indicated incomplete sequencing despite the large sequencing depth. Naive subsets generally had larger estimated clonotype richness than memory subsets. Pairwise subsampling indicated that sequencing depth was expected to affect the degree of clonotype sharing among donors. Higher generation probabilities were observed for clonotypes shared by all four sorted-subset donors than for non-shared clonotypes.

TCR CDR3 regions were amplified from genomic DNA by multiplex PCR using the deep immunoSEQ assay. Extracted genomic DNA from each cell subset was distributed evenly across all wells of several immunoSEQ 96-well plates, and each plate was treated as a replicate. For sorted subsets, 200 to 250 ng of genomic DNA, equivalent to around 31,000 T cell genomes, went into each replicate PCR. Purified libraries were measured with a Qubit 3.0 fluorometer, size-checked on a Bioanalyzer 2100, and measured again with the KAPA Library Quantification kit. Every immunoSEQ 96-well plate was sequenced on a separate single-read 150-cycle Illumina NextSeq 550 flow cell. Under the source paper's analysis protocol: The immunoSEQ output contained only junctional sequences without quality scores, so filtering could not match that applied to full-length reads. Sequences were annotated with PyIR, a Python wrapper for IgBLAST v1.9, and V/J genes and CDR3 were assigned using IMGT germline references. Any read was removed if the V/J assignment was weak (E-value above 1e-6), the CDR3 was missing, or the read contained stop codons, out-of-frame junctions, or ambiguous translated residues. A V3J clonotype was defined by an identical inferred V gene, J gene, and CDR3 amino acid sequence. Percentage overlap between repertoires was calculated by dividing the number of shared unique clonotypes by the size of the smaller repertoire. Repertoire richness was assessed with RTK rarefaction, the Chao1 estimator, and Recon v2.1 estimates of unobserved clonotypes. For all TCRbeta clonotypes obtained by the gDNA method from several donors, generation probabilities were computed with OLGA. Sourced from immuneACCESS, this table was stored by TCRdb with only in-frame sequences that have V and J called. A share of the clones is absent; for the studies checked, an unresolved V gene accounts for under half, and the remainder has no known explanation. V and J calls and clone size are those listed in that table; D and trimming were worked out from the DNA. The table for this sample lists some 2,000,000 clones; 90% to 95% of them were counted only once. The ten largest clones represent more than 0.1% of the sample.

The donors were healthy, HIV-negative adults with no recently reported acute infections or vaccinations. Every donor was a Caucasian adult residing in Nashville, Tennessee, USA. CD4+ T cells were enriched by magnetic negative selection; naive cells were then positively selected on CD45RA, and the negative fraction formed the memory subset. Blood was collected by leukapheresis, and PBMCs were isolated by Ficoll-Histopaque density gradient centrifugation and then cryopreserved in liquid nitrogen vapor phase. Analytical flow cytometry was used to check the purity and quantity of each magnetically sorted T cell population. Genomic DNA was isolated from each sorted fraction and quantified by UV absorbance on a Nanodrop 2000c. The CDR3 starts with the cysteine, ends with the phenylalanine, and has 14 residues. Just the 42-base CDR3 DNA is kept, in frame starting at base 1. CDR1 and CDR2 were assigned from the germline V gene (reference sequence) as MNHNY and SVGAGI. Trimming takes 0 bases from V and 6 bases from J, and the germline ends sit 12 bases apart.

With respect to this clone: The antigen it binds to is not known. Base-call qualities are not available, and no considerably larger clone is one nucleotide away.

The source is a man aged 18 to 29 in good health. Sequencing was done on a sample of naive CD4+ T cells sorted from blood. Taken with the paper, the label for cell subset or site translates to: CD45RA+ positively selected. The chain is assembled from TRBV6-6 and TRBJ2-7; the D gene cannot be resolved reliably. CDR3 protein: CASSYSSLVSEQYF. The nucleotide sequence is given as TGTGCCAGCAGTTACTCGAGTCTAGTCTCCGAGCAGTACTTC.